A single sample is the source of the 22 T cell receptor beta chains below, sequenced in a study of beta chain features in type 1 diabetes. cDNA synthesis used the whole RNA isolate, giving expressed TCRB sequences. Repertoires were generated with immunoSEQ multiplex PCR, while TCRdb's copy carries only in-frame clones and drops some. Among about 150,000 clones listed, under 9.5% were seen once. The sample taken for sequencing was central memory CD4+ T cells from blood. The receptor set was obtained from a man in his late teens or twenties in good health.

Only a few counts were recorded for this clone. The chain couples TRBV5-1 to TRBJ1-2, with unresolved D. The CDR3 covers 13 residues. Germline values: CDR1 SGHRS, CDR2 YFSETQ. V shed 0 bases and J shed 4 bases, with 7 bases lying between them. As DNA, the CDR3 is TGCGCCAGCAGCTTGGCTGGGAGCTATGGCTACACCTTC. Protein sequence: CASSLAGSYGYTF.

This clone was recorded many times. This chain joins TRBV5-4 and TRBJ2-3; the D is unclear. CDR1 and CDR2 from the germline V gene are SGHNT and YYREEE (reference sequence). Trimming left V 0 bases short and J 0 bases short, with 8 bases between. The CDR3 length is 15 residues. CDR3 in amino acids: CASSLEAASTDTQYF. Here the CDR3 DNA reads TGTGCCAGCAGCTTGGAGGCGGCTAGCACAGATACGCAGTATTTT.

This clone has only a few counts. The chain links TRBV29-1 to TRBJ1-2, with 11 bases identical to TRBD1. This CDR3 contains 13 residues. Germline V lookup: CDR1 SQVTM, CDR2 ANQGSEA. Trimming took 8 bases from V and 7 from J; bases not matched to a gene: 9. The CDR3 loop is CSPRTGGGCGYTF. CDR3 sequence (DNA): TGCAGCCCCCGGACAGGGGGCGGGTGTGGCTACACCTTC.

This clone was detected many times. V usage is TRBV5-4 and J usage is TRBJ1-4; 7 bases map to TRBD1. V lost 2 bases and J lost 11; bases outside the gene matches: 6. CDR3 size: 13 residues. From germline, CDR1 is SGHNT and CDR2 YYREEE (reference sequence). CDR3 loop: CASSLRGQWKLFF. In nucleotides, the CDR3 is TGTGCCAGCAGCTTAAGGGGGCAGTGGAAACTGTTTTTT.

V is TRBV5-1 and J is TRBJ1-2; 7 bases are a match to TRBD1. Trimming removed 1 base from V and 6 bases from J; junction bases left unmatched: 9. In germline, CDR1 is SGHRS, CDR2 YFSETQ. The CDR3 totals 15 residues. CDR3 nucleotide sequence: TGCGCCAGCAGCTTGAGTCCAGGGGGTTTCGATGGCTACACCTTC. It specifies CASSLSPGGFDGYTF.

This clone was seen a few times. The CDR3 DNA reads as TGTGCCAGCAGCGTTGGAGTTGCGAGAAATGAAAAACTGTTTTTT. Its translation: CASSVGVARNEKLFF. V gene TRBV9 combines with J gene TRBJ1-4; D gene unclear. Germline V gene data show CDR1 as SGDLS and CDR2 as YYNGEE. The CDR3 consists of 15 residues. V was cut by 2 bases and J by 5 bases, with 13 bases left in between.

This clone was counted between two and nine times. This rearrangement joins TRBV10-3 to TRBJ2-3, with D tentatively TRBD1 (5 bases). CDR3 length: 13 residues. V lost 7 bases to trimming and J lost 0 bases, with 8 bases between them. CDR1 is ENHRY, CDR2 SYGVKD, per germline. As DNA, the CDR3 is TGTGCCATCACTACAGGTAGCACAGATACGCAGTATTTT. Residues: CAITTGSTDTQYF.

This clone was picked up many times. The genes are TRBV4-1 and TRBJ1-6; D gene uncertain. CDR1 MGHRA and CDR2 YSYEKL come from the germline V gene. V was pared by 2 bases and J by 0 bases, with 5 bases between. The CDR3 runs to 15 residues. In DNA, the CDR3 is TGCGCCAGCAGCCAACTAAGCTCCTATAATTCACCCCTCCACTTT. This gives the protein CASSQLSSYNSPLHF.

This clone was recorded many times. The chain couples TRBV5-1 to TRBJ2-5; TRBD1 is a possible D gene (5 bases). Trimming stripped 0 bases from V and 4 bases from J, with 13 bases between. In germline, CDR1 is SGHRS, CDR2 YFSETQ. This CDR3 comprises 15 residues. The CDR3 sequence: CASSLDVRAAETQYF. DNA of the CDR3: TGCGCCAGCAGCTTGGATGTCAGGGCGGCAGAGACCCAGTACTTC.

The genes are TRBV5-1 and TRBJ2-3; 14 bases map to TRBD2. The ends lost 3 bases at V and 2 bases at J; junction bases unmatched: 11. Germline values: CDR1 SGHRS, CDR2 YFSETQ. CDR3 length equals 19 residues. In nucleotides, the CDR3 is TGCGCCAGCAGCTCGCTAGGGACTAGCGGGGGCCTTCTCACAGATACGCAGTATTTT. Translating it yields CASSSLGTSGGLLTDTQYF.

This clone was found many times. This chain uses TRBV18 with TRBJ2-3; 11 bases are shared with TRBD2. V trimming: 6 bases; J trimming: 7 bases; junction bases outside the gene matches: 9. The germline V gene encodes CDR1 KGHSH and CDR2 LQKENI. The CDR3 is 15 residues long. DNA for the CDR3: TGTGCCAGCTCGACTAGCGGGGCGCCGGTACATACGCAGTATTTT. Its protein is CASSTSGAPVHTQYF.

This clone has just a few counts. This chain connects TRBV29-1 to TRBJ1-2, with TRBD1 identical over 12 bases. CDR1 is SQVTM and CDR2 is ANQGSEA in the germline V gene. The CDR3 runs 16 residues. Trimming at V came to 4 bases and at J to 4 bases, leaving 10 bases not matched to a gene. This chain's CDR3 is CSVGGQGANKGYGYTF. In DNA, the CDR3 is TGCAGCGTTGGGGGACAGGGGGCCAACAAAGGCTATGGCTACACCTTC.

DNA of the CDR3: TGTGCCAGCAGCCTGGACAGGGGTTTAACAGATACGCAGTATTTT. Translation gives CASSLDRGLTDTQYF. This sequence joins TRBV7-3 and TRBJ2-3; TRBD1 matches at 9 bases. The CDR3 runs to 15 residues. Losses at the gene ends were 5 bases for V and 3 bases for J; bases not matched to a gene: 6. Germline V lookup: CDR1 SGHTA, CDR2 FQGTGA.

This clone was seen a few times. DNA of the CDR3: TGTGCCAGCAGTTTTTACAGCTACGAGCAGTACTTC. Translated: CASSFYSYEQYF. V and J are TRBV6-1 and TRBJ2-7; D gene uncertain. Germline values: CDR1 MNHNS, CDR2 SASEGT. The CDR3 loop spans 12 amino acids. V shed 5 bases and J shed 3 bases, with 8 bases lying between them.

The V call is TRBV7-9, the J call TRBJ1-1, with a tentative D call TRBD1 (6 bases). Germline V gene data show CDR1 as SEHNR and CDR2 as FQNEAQ (reference sequence). Trimming shortened V by 7 bases and J by 1 base, and 16 bases separated the two germline ends. The CDR3 totals 15 residues. The CDR3, as DNA: TGTGCCAGCACCCCAACCAGGGGAAGGAACACTGAAGCTTTCTTT. It codes for CASTPTRGRNTEAFF.

This clone was recorded a few times. J is TRBJ2-7 and V is TRBV27; 13 bases fit TRBD2. Germline trimming cut 2 bases from V and 4 bases from J; bases unmatched to any gene: 5. CDR3 length: 16 amino acids. Germline CDR1 reads MNHEY; CDR2 reads SMNVEV (reference sequence). In DNA form, the CDR3 reads TGTGCCAGCAGTTTAAAGACTAGCGGGAGGTATTACGAGCAGTACTTC. It translates to CASSLKTSGRYYEQYF.

This clone appeared many times. This CDR3 is CAWGGGYNYGYTF. CDR3 DNA sequence: TGTGCCTGGGGTGGCGGCTACAACTATGGCTACACCTTC. V usage is TRBV30 and J usage is TRBJ1-2; no reliable D call. The CDR3 runs to 13 residues. Germline loops: CDR1 GTSNPN, CDR2 SVGIG (reference sequence). V lost 5 bases, J lost 2 bases, and 12 bases lay in between.

The rearrangement joins TRBV4-2 to TRBJ2-7; maybe TRBD1 (6 bases). The V gene lost 2 bases and the J gene lost 3 bases, with 11 bases spanning the gap. The CDR3 is 14 residues long. Germline-derived CDR1 and CDR2 are LGHNA and YNFKEQ. CDR3 bases: TGTGCCAGCAGCCAACCTACAGGGCGCTACGAGCAGTACTTC. It codes for CASSQPTGRYEQYF.

The rearrangement joins TRBV6-5 to TRBJ2-7; TRBD1 aligns across 10 bases. V lost 1 base and J lost 6; bases outside the gene matches: 0. The CDR3 is 13 residues long. Germline CDR1 is MNHEY and CDR2 is SVGAGI. The CDR3 coding sequence is TGTGCCAGCAGTTACTGGACAGGGGGCGAGCAGTACTTC. It yields the protein CASSYWTGGEQYF.

This chain uses TRBV28 with TRBJ2-7, with TRBD1 matching over 10 bases. This CDR3 has 15 amino acids. The junction had 11 bases not matched to a gene; V was cut back by 10 bases and J by 2 bases. Per the germline V gene, CDR1 is MDHEN and CDR2 is SYDVKM. The CDR3 is CATSSTGTGAYEQYF. The CDR3 DNA is TGTGCCACCTCTTCTACCGGGACAGGGGCCTACGAGCAGTACTTC.

This clone was counted only a few times. The genes are TRBV14 and TRBJ2-2; D possibly corresponds to TRBD2 (5 bases). This CDR3 is 15 amino acids long. Per the germline V gene, CDR1 is SGHDN and CDR2 is FVKESK. Trimming shortened V by 5 bases and J by 4 bases, and 14 bases separated the two germline ends. The CDR3 bases are TGTGCCAGCAGCGACCTAGCTTTTTCCACCGGGGAGCTGTTTTTT. It yields the protein CASSDLAFSTGELFF.

The rearrangement links TRBV30 to TRBJ2-1; 7 nucleotides line up with TRBD2. The V gene end was trimmed by 0 bases and the J gene end by 0 bases; junction bases not matched to a gene: 2. The CDR3 consists of 15 residues. Germline loops: CDR1 GTSNPN, CDR2 SVGIG (reference sequence). CDR3 coding DNA: TGTGCCTGGAGTGTTGGCGGGAGCTCCTACAATGAGCAGTTCTTC. This translates into CAWSVGGSSYNEQFF.